These 7 T cell receptor beta chains were sequenced from one sample in a study of CD4 T cells in relation to SARS-CoV-2 and coronaviruses. Clones were read by immunoSEQ multiplex PCR, and TCRdb kept only the in-frame ones, dropping some. The data show tens of thousands of clones, 90% to 95% seen once. Sequenced sample: naive CD4+ T cells from PBMCs. The subset denotes: naive CD4+ T cells isolated by negative enrichment. These TCRs come from an adult with COVID-19.

This chain connects TRBV9 to TRBJ2-2; D uncertain. CDR1 and CDR2 from the germline V gene are SGDLS and YYNGEE. Trimming shortened V by 0 bases and J by 7 bases, and 7 bases separated the two germline ends. CDR3 length equals 13 residues. CDR3 residues: CASSVAPSGELFF. The CDR3 bases are TGTGCCAGCAGCGTAGCCCCAAGCGGGGAGCTGTTTTTT.

This chain connects TRBV25-1 to TRBJ1-3; possibly TRBD1 for D (5 bases). CDR3 length: 13 residues. Looked up from germline, CDR1 is MGHDK and CDR2 is SYGVNS. Trimming shortened V by 5 bases and J by 2 bases, and 7 bases separated the two germline ends. DNA for the CDR3: TGTGCCAGCAGTTGGGGCCCTGGAAACACCATATATTTT. It specifies CASSWGPGNTIYF.

The V call is TRBV28, the J call TRBJ2-2, with 14 bases lining up with TRBD2. The CDR3 runs to 15 residues. Trimming took 5 bases from V and 7 from J; bases not matched to a gene: 3. Germline loops: CDR1 MDHEN, CDR2 SYDVKM. The CDR3 DNA is TGTGCCAGCAGTCCGGGACTAGCGGGAGTCGGGGAGCTGTTTTTT. Its protein product is CASSPGLAGVGELFF.

V usage is TRBV27 and J usage is TRBJ2-6; D is unclear. The germline V and J ends were trimmed by 2 bases and 1 base, with 6 bases remaining between them. Per the germline V gene, CDR1 is MNHEY and CDR2 is SMNVEV (reference sequence). The CDR3 has 15 amino acids. CDR3 amino acids: CASSLLVSGANVLTF. The CDR3 nucleotides are TGTGCCAGCAGTTTACTAGTATCTGGGGCCAACGTCCTGACTTTC. Complete variable domain (other parts from reference TRBV27 and TRBJ2-6): EAQVTQNPRYLITVTGKKLTVTCSQNMNHEYMSWYRQDPGLGLRQIYYSMNVEVTDKGDVPEGYKVSRKEKRNFPLILESPSPNQTSLYFCASSLLVSGANVLTFGAGSRLTVL.

V is TRBV28 and J is TRBJ2-2; possible D gene TRBD2, 6 bases. Germline V gene data show CDR1 as MDHEN and CDR2 as SYDVKM. The length of the CDR3 is 17 residues. Trimming shortened V by 6 bases and J by 3 bases, and 20 bases separated the two germline ends. The DNA for the CDR3 is TGTGCCAGCAGCCCTAGTTCAGGCGGGATTTACACCGGGGAGCTGTTTTTT. Protein product: CASSPSSGGIYTGELFF.

The J gene is TRBJ1-2, the V gene TRBV5-4; perhaps TRBD1 as D (6 bases). The V end lost 2 bases, the J end lost 6 bases, and 14 bases lay between the germline ends. Germline V gene lookup returns CDR1 SGHNT and CDR2 YYREEE (reference sequence). The CDR3 contains 14 residues. The DNA for the CDR3 is TGTGCCAGCAGCTTAGGGGGAATGAGGGATGGCTACACCTTC. Its protein is CASSLGGMRDGYTF.

The chain links TRBV6-4 to TRBJ1-4, with TRBD1 as a possible D gene (5 bases). The CDR3 has 14 residues. V lost 4 bases and J lost 10, with 16 bases in between. The germline V gene has CDR1 MRHNA and CDR2 SNTAGT. The CDR3 coding sequence is TGTGCCAGCAGTGCAGGGATCGGGAGGGGAAAACTGTTTTTT. It codes for CASSAGIGRGKLFF.